This note documents a single TCR beta chain sequence. This specimen comes from a study of blood T cell repertoires in COVID-19. The wider study: Acute-phase and convalescent COVID-19 samples originated in the United States, Italy and Spain. PBMCs, B-cell-depleted T cells, or T cells provided the cDNA or gDNA that made up the material.

How the authors handled the data: Amplifying reference gene primers gave estimates of nucleated cell counts. Some clones are missing from TCRdb's copy, which holds only in-frame ones; the method was immunoSEQ multiplex PCR. The V and J calls and the clone size are those of that table, but D and trimming were determined from the DNA. The top ten clones hold around 1% of a sample with 85,000 to 90,000 clones, 75% to 90% of them seen once. The germline gives CDR1 KGHSH, CDR2 LQKENI. CDR3 size: 16 residues. Trimming cost V 6 bases and J 6 bases; bases outside gene matches: 16. The chain recombines TRBV18 with TRBJ2-7; 8 nucleotides line up with TRBD2. Source material: peripheral blood. The TCR sequence derives from a human donor in a cohort sampled during active COVID-19. This chain's CDR3 is CASSPTGREAQGEQYF. CDR3 DNA sequence: TGTGCCAGCTCCCCGACTGGGCGGGAGGCCCAGGGCGAGCAGTACTTC.